The present TCR beta chain was sequenced within a study of identical twins. CDR3 size: 15 residues. Germline CDR1 is MNHEY and CDR2 is SVGEGT. The junction had 5 bases not matched to a gene; V was cut back by 7 bases and J by 1 base. In its sample, this clonotype was seen a few times. What it binds is not known. In TCRdb, the 5' RACE reads were re-called with MiXCR into one record per CDR3 protein. The table shows approximately 890,000 distinct CDR3 sequences, with around an eighth occurring only once. Study-wide results and limits: Analyses based on zero insertions could be partly confounded by invariant MAIT and iNKT cells. The models systematically underestimated how much out-of-frame TCR alpha was shared in monozygotic twins. Within twin pairs, the out-of-frame alpha sequences they shared showed excess low generation probability.

These data are also associated with another study on yellow fever vaccine responses in identical twins. This second report adds: Each twin's T cell response to the vaccine was reported to look partly convergent and partly personalized.

The chain couples TRBV6-2 or TRBV6-3 to TRBJ2-1, with 9 bases identical to TRBD2. The sequencing sample was made of PBMCs. The source of this sequence is a woman between 18 and 30 years old in good health. CDR3 bases: TGTGCCAGCACGAAGCGGGGGGTTTCCTACAATGAGCAGTTCTTC. Protein product: CASTKRGVSYNEQFF.